These 2 T cell receptor beta chains were all obtained from the same sample, sequenced in a study of naive and memory T cell subsets. Ligated cDNA underwent four rounds of PCR with nested alpha and beta constant region primers and SP2. TCRdb reprocessed the 5' RACE reads with MiXCR, giving one entry per CDR3 protein. The sample has roughly 60,000 distinct CDR3 sequences; under 8.5% are singletons. An oligonucleotide containing a UMI was ligated to the 3' end of TCR cDNA. The receptors shown here come from a male donor in good health.

This clonotype was counted many times. The rearrangement links TRBV7-9 to TRBJ1-6; a possible D gene is TRBD1 (6 bases). V shed 5 bases and J shed 5 bases, with 16 bases lying between them. CDR1 is SEHNR and CDR2 is FQNEAQ in the germline V gene (reference sequence). This CDR3 is 16 amino acids long. The CDR3 sequence: CASSILRGLNNSPLHF. The DNA for the CDR3 is TGTGCCAGCAGCATCCTCCGGGGGCTTAATAATTCACCCCTCCACTTT.

The chain has TRBV29-1 and TRBJ2-2, with a tentative D call TRBD1 (5 bases). The V gene lost 4 bases and the J gene lost 1 base, with 10 bases spanning the gap. CDR3 length: 14 amino acids. CDR1 SQVTM and CDR2 ANQGSEA come from the germline V gene. Written as DNA, the CDR3 is TGCAGCGTTGTAGGGCAGGGGAACACCGGGGAGCTGTTTTTT. Its protein is CSVVGQGNTGELFF.